Shown below are 9 T cell receptor beta chains from a single sample sequenced in a study of blood T cell repertoires in COVID-19. Sequencing was performed with immunoSEQ multiplex PCR; in TCRdb, only in-frame clones are kept and a portion is missing. There are about 54,000 clones in the sample; about 82% occur only once, and about 13% lies in the top ten. The sequenced sample consisted of peripheral blood. Every receptor here comes from a human donor in a cohort sampled during active COVID-19.

The CDR3 here is CASSLVTGERDTQYF. In DNA form, the CDR3 reads TGTGCCAGCAGCTTAGTCACGGGAGAGAGAGATACGCAGTATTTT. The V call is TRBV7-2, the J call TRBJ2-3; possibly TRBD2 for D (6 bases). Looked up from germline, CDR1 is SGHTA and CDR2 is FQGNSA. This CDR3 spans 15 amino acids. V was pared by 1 base and J by 5 bases, with 13 bases between.

CDR3 nucleotide sequence: TGCGCCAGCAGCTTGACAGGAGGGGCCACTGAAGCTTTCTTT. It encodes CASSLTGGATEAFF. The gene calls are TRBV5-1 and TRBJ1-1; the D gene is possibly TRBD1 (5 bases). Germline loops: CDR1 SGHRS, CDR2 YFSETQ. V was clipped by 1 base and J by 4 bases, with 11 bases between them. The CDR3 loop spans 14 amino acids.

V usage is TRBV18 and J usage is TRBJ2-3; D perhaps matches TRBD2 (5 bases). Trimming left V 0 bases short and J 3 bases short, with 13 bases between. Per the germline V gene, CDR1 is KGHSH and CDR2 is LQKENI. The CDR3 length is 16 residues. CDR3 DNA sequence: TGTGCCAGCTCACCACCGTCAACTAGTGGTACAGATACGCAGTATTTT. Protein product: CASSPPSTSGTDTQYF.

The chain combines TRBV12-2 with TRBJ1-2; the table calls TRBD1, which could not be checked here. TRBV12-2 is a documented pseudogene. The CDR3 has 15 amino acids. CDR3: CASRSPRRVCYGYTF. CDR3 DNA: TGTGCAAGTCGCTCCCCCCGCAGGGTTTGCTATGGCTACACCTTC.

This clone was counted between two and nine times. The J gene is TRBJ2-7, the V gene TRBV14, with D possibly being TRBD1 (5 bases). Trimming cost V 5 bases and J 6 bases, with 8 bases left between them. The CDR3 runs to 11 residues. Germline CDR1 SGHDN, CDR2 FVKESK. Here the CDR3 reads CASSRGGEQYF. For the CDR3, the DNA is TGTGCCAGCAGCAGGGGTGGCGAGCAGTACTTC.

CDR3 DNA: TGTGCCAGCACCCTTAGCGGGAGCGCTTCGGGGTCCCACGAGCAGTACTTC. This sequence encodes CASTLSGSASGSHEQYF. The genes are TRBV9 and TRBJ2-7; 9 bases match TRBD2. In germline, CDR1 is SGDLS, CDR2 YYNGEE. The CDR3 length is 17 residues. V was clipped by 6 bases and J by 5 bases; unmatched bases: 18.

The rearrangement uses TRBV10-3 and TRBJ2-3, with 10 bases matching TRBD2. Germline CDR1 reads ENHRY; CDR2 reads SYGVKD. V was clipped by 2 bases and J by 2 bases; unmatched bases: 10. CDR3 length equals 18 residues. The CDR3 DNA follows: TGTGCCATCAGTGAGCCGAGGACTAGCGGAGGACACACAGATACGCAGTATTTT. Translated: CAISEPRTSGGHTDTQYF.

The gene calls are TRBV7-2 and TRBJ2-1, with 9 bases fitting TRBD1. The germline V gene has CDR1 SGHTA and CDR2 FQGNSA. J gave up 7 bases and V 1 base, and 8 bases lay outside the gene matches. This CDR3 region has 16 residues. CDR3 DNA sequence: TGTGCCAGCAGCTTAGAAGGGGGACAGGGTCAAAATGAGCAGTTCTTC. Amino acid sequence: CASSLEGGQGQNEQFF.

V gene TRBV27 combines with J gene TRBJ1-1; 8 bases match TRBD1. The CDR3 has 13 residues. CDR1 and CDR2 (germline): MNHEY, SMNVEV (reference sequence). Trimming at V came to 3 bases and at J to 12 bases, leaving 9 bases not matched to a gene. CDR3 sequence reads: CASSLLAGGLTFF. Here the CDR3 DNA reads TGTGCCAGCAGTTTGTTGGCAGGGGGCTTGACTTTCTTT.